This T cell receptor beta chain emerged from a study of shared clonotypes between healthy human individuals. About the research overall: For every donor, three CD4 naive, three CD4 memory, two CD8 naive and one CD8 memory plates were used.

Data came from immunoSEQ multiplex PCR; TCRdb stores just in-frame clones and leaves some out. The profile shows roughly 2.2 million clones, 90% to 95% of them singletons. This clone was seen a single time. Antigen unknown. Study results and limitations: Naive subsets generally had larger estimated richness than memory subsets. Clonotypes shared by all four sorted-subset donors had higher generation probabilities than non-shared clonotypes.

The CDR3 contains 12 residues. CDR1 is SEHNR, CDR2 FQNEAQ, per germline (reference sequence). The V and J ends lost 5 bases and 7 bases respectively, with 9 bases between them. Sequenced material: naive CD4+ T cells from PBMCs. The subset here: CD45RA+ positively selected. The origin of this receptor is a man younger than 35 in good health. Some clones in this sample may be carry-over from other donors' samples. This rearrangement joins TRBV7-9 to TRBJ2-1; D possibly corresponds to TRBD2 (5 bases). The CDR3 sequence is CASSPDWNEQFF. CDR3 bases: TGTGCCAGCAGCCCGGACTGGAATGAGCAGTTCTTC. Full variable domain (missing parts from reference TRBV7-9 and TRBJ2-1): DTGVSQNPRHKITKRGQNVTFRCDPISEHNRLYWYRQTLGQGPEFLTYFQNEAQLEKSRLLSDRFSAERPKGSFSTLEIQRTEQGDSAMYLCASSPDWNEQFFGPGTRLTVL.